These T cell receptor beta chains were read from a single sample in a study of PD-L1 blockade in urothelial cancer. Assay used: immunoSEQ multiplex PCR; TCRdb lists only in-frame clones, some missing. Of fewer than 100,000 clones detected, around four fifths appear once; the ten largest clones hold about 6.9%. This material consisted of PBMCs, taken around atezolizumab (anti-PD-L1) treatment. All receptors come from a man in his forties with urothelial cancer. CDR3s include the opening cysteine and the closing phenylalanine or tryptophan. D genes are given only for firm matches. Clone size is shown for a subset of rows, as once, few, many or a class of expanded clone.

TRBJ1-1,TRBV19,-,-,CASSIGRGPMNTEAFF,TGTGCCAGTAGTATCGGGCGGGGGCCCATGAACACTGAAGCTTTCTTT
TRBJ2-1,TRBV18,-,TRBD2,CASSPTSDLSREQFF,TGTGCCAGCTCACCAACTAGCGATCTGAGTAGAGAGCAGTTCTTC
TRBJ1-1,TRBV5-5,-,-,CASSWDMNTEAFF,TGTGCCAGCAGCTGGGACATGAACACTGAAGCTTTCTTT
TRBJ2-2,TRBV27,-,-,CASSSPFRNTGELFF,TGTGCCAGCAGTTCGCCTTTCAGGAACACCGGGGAGCTGTTTTTT
TRBJ1-1,TRBV9,once,TRBD1,CASSAGTGSGSEAFF,TGTGCCAGCAGCGCTGGGACAGGCAGCGGCAGTGAGGCTTTCTTT
TRBJ2-7,TRBV27,few,TRBD2,CASRELAGDEQYF,TGTGCCAGCAGAGAGTTAGCGGGAGACGAGCAGTACTTC
TRBJ2-5,TRBV11-2,-,TRBD2,CASSYEGEGKTQYF,TGTGCCAGCAGCTATGAAGGGGAGGGGAAGACCCAGTACTTC
TRBJ2-7,TRBV7-9,-,-,CASSLGDSDLYEQYF,TGTGCCAGCAGCTTAGGGGACTCCGACCTCTACGAGCAGTACTTC
TRBJ2-1,TRBV19,-,TRBD2,CASSITSGPLGGQFF,TGTGCCAGTAGTATTACTAGCGGCCCCTTGGGCGGGCAGTTCTTC
TRBJ2-2,TRBV6-1,-,-,CASSTGMNGGELFF,TGTGCCAGCAGTACAGGGATGAACGGCGGGGAGCTGTTTTTT
TRBJ2-3,TRBV19,once,-,CASSIELARGAQYF,TGTGCCAGTAGTATTGAACTGGCAAGGGGTGCGCAGTATTTT
TRBJ1-2,TRBV15,-,-,CATSRGTFGNYGYTF,TGTGCCACCAGCAGAGGTACTTTCGGTAACTATGGCTACACCTTC
TRBJ2-7,TRBV5-4,-,TRBD2,CASSLSGRTSYEQYF,TGTGCCAGCAGCTTGAGCGGGAGGACCTCCTACGAGCAGTACTTC
TRBJ1-2,TRBV19,-,TRBD1,CASSITGALDGYTF,TGTGCCAGTAGTATTACAGGGGCCCTTGATGGCTACACCTTC